The present T cell receptor beta chain was sequenced within a study of OX40 agonist ivuxolimab in advanced cancers. Study in general: Ivuxolimab, which patients received intravenously every 2 weeks, was dosed at 0.01 to 10 mg/kg. Study observations and caveats: On average, a greater number of expanded clones characterised CD8+ T cells relative to CD4+.

Note on this clone: Antigen specificity is unknown.

Sampling times: baseline, cycle 4 day 1, cycle 7 day 1. The protocol was immunoSEQ multiplex PCR, while the TCRdb copy is restricted to in-frame clones and leaves out a portion. The top ten clones hold 0.77% of a sample with approximately 50,000 clones, about 89% of them seen once. Trimming took 7 bases from V and 1 from J, leaving 10 bases between them. CDR3 size: 13 residues. The V gene's germline CDR1 is MNHNS and CDR2 SASEGT. This TCR came from an adult with an advanced solid tumor such as melanoma, head and neck, liver or kidney cancer. The V gene is TRBV6-1, the J gene TRBJ1-1; TRBD1 might be the D (5 bases). The sample here was CD4+ or CD8+ T cells sorted from blood, taken in a trial of the OX40 agonist ivuxolimab. In nucleotides, the CDR3 is TGTGCCAGCATGACAGCAGGGAACACTGAAGCTTTCTTT. This encodes CASMTAGNTEAFF.